This entry concerns a single T cell receptor (beta chain). Its specific antigen is unknown. No base quality information exists; no much larger clone differs at one position. The donors were healthy, HIV-negative adults who had no recently reported acute infections or vaccinations. Every donor was a Caucasian adult residing in Nashville, Tennessee, USA. CD4+ T cells were enriched by magnetic negative selection; naive cells were then positively selected on CD45RA, and the negative fraction formed the memory subset. After blood collection by leukapheresis, PBMCs were isolated using Ficoll-Histopaque density gradient centrifugation and then cryopreserved in the vapor phase of liquid nitrogen. Analytical flow cytometry was used to check the purity and quantity of each magnetically sorted T cell population. Genomic DNA was isolated from every sorted fraction and measured by UV absorbance on a Nanodrop 2000c.

The germline V gene specifies SGDLS as CDR1 and YYNGEE as CDR2. V has 4 bases trimmed and J has 0 bases trimmed; junction bases matching no gene number 8. The CDR3 runs 17 amino acids, cysteine and phenylalanine included. The entry retains the CDR3 DNA only, 51 bases that are in frame from base 1. This entry is derived from a study of shared clonotypes between healthy human individuals (TCRdb year 2020). For the study in its entirety: The cohort comprised a couple of women and a few men aged 18 to 49 years. Per donor, three plates each were used for CD4 naive and CD4 memory, two for CD8 naive, and one for CD8 memory. The study deeply sequenced blood TCR repertoires of about five healthy adults to estimate repertoire size and the extent of clonotype sharing between individuals. To increase sequencing depth and limit assay-specific biases, different laboratories used diverse techniques to prepare libraries and sequence TCR repertoires. Leukapheresis yielded between about 0.85 and 10 billion PBMCs per donor.

TCR CDR3 regions were amplified from genomic DNA by multiplex PCR using the deep immunoSEQ assay. For each cell subset, the extracted genomic DNA was distributed evenly across all wells of several immunoSEQ 96-well plates, and each plate served as one replicate. For sorted subsets, around 200 ng genomic DNA, equal to some 30,000 T cell genomes, was loaded into each replicate PCR. Purified libraries were quantified with a Qubit 3.0 fluorometer, sized on a Bioanalyzer 2100, and re-quantified with the KAPA Library Quantification kit. Every immunoSEQ 96-well plate was sequenced on a dedicated single-read 150-cycle Illumina NextSeq 550 flow cell. As for the authors' bioinformatics: Because the immunoSEQ output included only junctional sequences and no quality scores, the filtering could not be the same as the filtering used for full-length reads. Sequences were annotated with PyIR, a Python wrapper for IgBLAST v1.9, using IMGT germline references to assign V/J genes and CDR3. Reads with weak V/J assignments (E-value above 1e-6), missing CDR3, stop codons, out-of-frame junctions, or ambiguous translated residues were removed. V3J clonotypes were defined as sequences sharing the same inferred V gene, J gene, and CDR3 amino acid sequence. Percentage overlap between repertoires was computed as shared unique clonotypes divided by the size of the smaller repertoire. Three approaches were used to assess repertoire richness: RTK rarefaction, the Chao1 estimator, and Recon v2.1 estimates of unobserved clonotypes. For all TCRbeta clonotypes obtained by the gDNA method from a handful of donors, generation probabilities were computed with OLGA. The table was pulled from immuneACCESS by TCRdb, which kept in-frame rearrangements only. Such tables lose some clones; where checked, under half of the loss comes from unresolved V genes, and the rest has no known cause. V and J calls and clone size follow that table, whereas D and trimming were derived from the DNA. The sample records approximately 2.5 million clones, around 94% of which are singletons. The ten largest make up about 0.13% of the sample.

Results the study describes overall, beyond this receptor: Naive subsets generally had larger estimated clonotype richness than memory subsets did. Pairwise subsampling indicated that sequencing depth was expected to affect the degree of clonotype sharing among donors. Sharing across a few donors was observed for roughly 5.4% of naive CD4, about 4% of naive CD8, about 2.3% of memory CD4, and 0.4% of memory CD8 clonotypes. Because the study included a small number of donors, the genetic and exposure-history diversity represented was limited. Even with the large sequencing depth, rarefaction of the sorted-subset datasets indicated that sequencing was incomplete. Higher generation probabilities were observed for clonotypes shared by all four sorted-subset donors than for non-shared clonotypes. Sampling was limited to blood, and TCR repertoires in tissue likely differ from TCR repertoires in blood.

Sequencing input: naive CD4+ T cells sorted from blood. This specimen's cell subset or site label, interpreted: CD45RA+ positively selected. The clonotype comes from a man aged 18 to 30 in good health. The V gene is TRBV9 and the J gene is TRBJ1-3; 9 central nucleotides agree with TRBD1. The DNA reads TGTGCCAGCAGCCCACAAGGGACAGGGAGCTCTGGAAACACCATATATTTT. The resulting protein is CASSPQGTGSSGNTIYF.